The 25 T cell receptor beta chains listed next were all sequenced from one sample in a study of Ad26.COV2.S vaccination and SARS-CoV-2 variants. Here immunoSEQ multiplex PCR was the method, and the copy in TCRdb shows in-frame clones only, minus some. This sample has 400,000 to 450,000 clones, with 75% to 95% found just once. Treatment: some 20 received Ad26.COV2.S at low or high dose, single or two shots; roughly 5 received placebo; per-sample allocation not given. At day 63 after the first vaccine or placebo injection, samples were drawn. This sample comprised peripheral blood, obtained in a trial of Ad26.COV2.S vaccine versus placebo. The receptors were sampled from a person between 18 and 60 years old who received the Ad26.COV2.S COVID-19 vaccine or a placebo.

This clone was seen once. V gene TRBV7-3 combines with J gene TRBJ2-1; 11 bases agree with TRBD2. The trim removed 6 bases at V and 4 bases at J, leaving 5 bases unmatched. This CDR3 is 15 amino acids long. Germline CDR1 and CDR2: SGHTA and FQGTGA. CDR3 DNA sequence: TGTGCCAGCAGATTACTAGCGGGAGATTACAATGAGCAGTTCTTC. It yields the protein CASRLLAGDYNEQFF.

The rearrangement joins TRBV5-4 to TRBJ2-3, with 11 bases aligning to TRBD2. This CDR3 is 15 amino acids long. After removal of 8 bases from V and 0 bases from J, the junction contained 5 bases not matched to a gene. CDR1 and CDR2 (germline): SGHNT, YYREEE (reference sequence). CDR3 in DNA: TGTGCCAGATTAGCGGGAGGGGCTAGCACAGATACGCAGTATTTT. This translates into CARLAGGASTDTQYF.

This clone has just one count. The chain links TRBV7-6 to TRBJ1-4, with 7 bases fitting TRBD1. CDR3 length: 16 residues. The junction had 9 bases not matched to a gene; V was cut back by 5 bases and J by 3 bases. The germline V gene has CDR1 SGHVS and CDR2 FNYEAQ. The chain's CDR3 is CASSTFSGTANEKLFF. The DNA of the CDR3 is TGTGCCAGCAGCACTTTCTCCGGGACAGCTAATGAAAAACTGTTTTTT.

The chain carries TRBV24-1 and TRBJ2-3; 7 nucleotides agree with TRBD2. The CDR3 contains 15 residues. Germline V gene data show CDR1 as KGHDR and CDR2 as SFDVKD. The V and J ends lost 4 bases and 5 bases, in that order; junction bases with no gene match: 8. As DNA, the CDR3 is TGTGCCACCAGTGACCTCGAGGGAGGGAAAGATACGCAGTATTTT. Encoded protein: CATSDLEGGKDTQYF.

The chain joins TRBV4-1 to TRBJ1-1, with TRBD1 matching over 7 bases. Per germline, CDR1 MGHRA and CDR2 YSYEKL. J lost 3 bases, V lost 4 bases, and 8 bases had no gene match. The CDR3 is made up of 15 amino acids. CDR3 residues: CASSLRAQGDTEAFF. The CDR3, as DNA: TGCGCCAGCAGCCTCCGTGCTCAGGGGGACACTGAAGCTTTCTTT.

The rearrangement uses TRBV6-5 and TRBJ1-1, with no clear D. The CDR3 consists of 14 residues. CDR1 is MNHEY, CDR2 SVGAGI, per germline. Trimming cost V 0 bases and J 1 base, with 6 bases left between them. The chain's CDR3 is CASSYSNRNTEAFF. In DNA form, the CDR3 reads TGTGCCAGCAGTTACTCGAATAGGAACACTGAAGCTTTCTTT.

This clone was seen just once. This rearrangement joins TRBV30 to TRBJ2-7, with D uncertain. Between the trimmed V and J ends, which lost 0 bases and 2 bases, there was a span of 11 bases. CDR1 is GTSNPN and CDR2 is SVGIG in the germline V gene (reference sequence). This CDR3 region has 14 residues. The CDR3, as DNA: TGTGCCTGGAGTGTATATGGCGGCACCTACGAGCAGTACTTC. It translates to CAWSVYGGTYEQYF.

The chain employs TRBV7-2 and TRBJ2-4, with a weak D call TRBD1 (5 bases). Deletions cut 2 bases from V and 0 bases from J, with 11 bases between. Germline CDR1 SGHTA, CDR2 FQGNSA. This CDR3 is built from 16 residues. This CDR3 reads CASSLSGILAKNIQYF. CDR3 nucleotides: TGTGCCAGCAGCTTATCAGGGATCCTAGCCAAAAACATTCAGTACTTC.

V and J are TRBV27 and TRBJ2-7, with TRBD1 as a possible D gene (6 bases). The CDR3 covers 15 residues. Between the trimmed V and J ends, which lost 2 bases and 2 bases, there was a span of 13 bases. Germline assignment: CDR1 MNHEY and CDR2 SMNVEV (reference sequence). The CDR3 region has the DNA TGTGCCAGCAGTTTAATACAGGGTGGCGCCTACGAGCAGTACTTC. Encoded protein: CASSLIQGGAYEQYF.

The chain couples TRBV7-6 to TRBJ2-2, with 8 bases fitting TRBD2. This CDR3 region has 15 residues. Trimming took 5 bases from V and 6 from J; bases not matched to a gene: 8. Germline CDR1 is SGHVS and CDR2 is FNYEAQ. DNA for the CDR3: TGTGCCAGCAGCGGACTAGCAGAGGGGTCCGGGGAGCTGTTTTTT. It specifies CASSGLAEGSGELFF. Looking up the rest from reference TRBV7-6 and TRBJ2-2 gives the full variable domain: GAGVSQSPRYKVTKRGQDVALRCDPISGHVSLYWYRQALGQGPEFLTYFNYEAQQDKSGLPNDRFSAERPEGSISTLTIQRTEQRDSAMYRCASSGLAEGSGELFFGEGSRLTVL.

The table lists this clone with a count of one. The chain joins TRBV19 to TRBJ1-2; 9 bases map to TRBD1. The CDR3 consists of 14 residues. The J segment lost 6 bases and the V segment lost 4 bases, leaving 6 bases of the junction unmatched. Germline-derived CDR1 and CDR2 are LNHDA and SQIVND (reference sequence). For the CDR3, the DNA is TGTGCCAGTAGTAAACAGGGGGCGCTGAATGGCTACACCTTC. This sequence encodes CASSKQGALNGYTF.

CDR3 protein: CATYLPGTGGYTF. CDR3 in DNA: TGTGCCACCTACTTACCCGGGACAGGGGGCTACACCTTC. The chain is built from TRBV6-5 and TRBJ1-2, with 9 positions matching TRBD1. Unmatched junction bases numbered 11, after V lost 10 bases and J lost 8 bases. Germline-derived CDR1 and CDR2 are MNHEY and SVGAGI. The CDR3 runs to 13 residues.

V is TRBV3-1 (or the pseudogene TRBV3-2) and J is TRBJ2-7; D not certain. Germline lookup yields CDR1 LGHDT and CDR2 YNNKEL (reference sequence). Trimming took off 0 bases at V and 12 bases at J, with 18 bases between the two ends. This CDR3 region has 14 residues. CDR3 sequence reads: CASSQDPPYSCAYF. CDR3 sequence (DNA): TGTGCCAGCAGCCAAGATCCCCCATACAGCTGCGCGTACTTC.

The rearrangement joins TRBV19 to TRBJ2-1; the D gene is possibly TRBD1 (5 bases). The CDR3 is 17 amino acids. V was cut by 2 bases and J by 0 bases, with 14 bases left in between. The germline CDR1 and CDR2 sequences are LNHDA and SQIVND (reference sequence). Here the CDR3 reads CASSINPQGFSYNEQFF. DNA for the CDR3: TGTGCCAGTAGTATAAACCCCCAGGGCTTCTCCTACAATGAGCAGTTCTTC.

The table lists this clone with a count of one. The chain joins TRBV27 to TRBJ2-7; D is undetermined. The CDR3 contains 15 residues. Germline assignment: CDR1 MNHEY and CDR2 SMNVEV (reference sequence). V was clipped by 5 bases and J by 2 bases, with 16 bases between them. CDR3 coding DNA: TGTGCCAGCAGTCAAGCCCGGGTGGCAGCCTACGAGCAGTACTTC. Its protein is CASSQARVAAYEQYF.

The table lists this clone with a count of one. V and J are TRBV5-1 and TRBJ2-1; weak D call: TRBD1 (7 bases). The V gene lost 5 bases and the J gene lost 6 bases, with 18 bases spanning the gap. Per germline, CDR1 SGHRS and CDR2 YFSETQ. The CDR3 has 15 amino acids. CDR3 DNA: TGCGCCAGCAGTTTCCAGGGGGGCCCTGGCAATGAGCAGTTCTTC. The encoded protein is CASSFQGGPGNEQFF.

The chain carries TRBV29-1 and TRBJ2-7; 9 bases are a match to TRBD2. CDR1 and CDR2 (germline): SQVTM, ANQGSEA. Trimming at V came to 3 bases and at J to 2 bases, leaving 14 bases not matched to a gene. There are 17 residues in the CDR3. This CDR3 is CSVEGRVGSGGPYEQYF. CDR3 bases: TGCAGCGTTGAGGGCAGGGTTGGTAGCGGGGGCCCCTACGAGCAGTACTTC.

The rearrangement uses TRBV6-6 and TRBJ1-1; 7 bases fit TRBD1. The germline V gene has CDR1 MNHNY and CDR2 SVGAGI (reference sequence). The CDR3 runs to 12 residues. Trimming took 5 bases from V and 6 from J; bases not matched to a gene: 3. The CDR3 loop is CASSDRVSEAFF. In DNA, the CDR3 is TGTGCCAGCAGTGACAGGGTCTCTGAAGCTTTCTTT.

The V call is TRBV2, the J call TRBJ2-1, with D perhaps TRBD1 or TRBD2 (5 bases each). CDR1 is SNHLY and CDR2 is FYNNEI in the germline V gene. V lost 3 bases, J lost 2 bases, and 11 bases lay in between. CDR3 length: 15 amino acids. CDR3 nucleotide sequence: TGTGCCAGCAGTGAGAGAGGGGCGGCCTACAATGAGCAGTTCTTC. It specifies CASSERGAAYNEQFF.

As to this clone: One end of the junction varies from germline; a read error may be responsible. The chain employs TRBV7-7 and TRBJ2-5; TRBD1 matches at 9 bases. CDR3 size: 14 residues. CDR1 is SSHAT, CDR2 FNYEAQ, per germline (reference sequence). CDR3 in DNA: TGTGCTAGCAGTTCGGGACAGGGAAAAGAGACCCAGTACTTC. Translation: CASSSGQGKETQYF. The full variable domain, its missing parts supplied by reference TRBV7-7 and TRBJ2-5, is GAGVSQSPRYKVTKRGQDVTLRCDPISSHATLYWYQQALGQGPEFLTYFNYEAQPDKSGLPSDRFSAERPEGSISTLTIQRTEQRDSAMYRCASSSGQGKETQYFGPGTRLLVL.

V gene TRBV6-1 combines with J gene TRBJ2-1, with 8 bases fitting TRBD2. The CDR3 has 14 residues. J was trimmed by 10 bases and V by 3 bases; bases with no gene match: 8. CDR1 MNHNS and CDR2 SASEGT come from the germline V gene. CDR3 sequence reads: CASSDLSGRGEQFF. As DNA, the CDR3 is TGTGCCAGCAGTGATCTGAGCGGGAGAGGCGAGCAGTTCTTC.

This chain links TRBV20-1 with TRBJ2-7; D gene unclear. Looked up from germline, CDR1 is DFQATT and CDR2 is SNEGSKA (reference sequence). The length of the CDR3 is 11 residues. V was cut by 6 bases and J by 9 bases, with 15 bases left in between. The chain's CDR3 is CSAGRLRVQYF. The CDR3 DNA sequence: TGCAGTGCCGGACGTCTCCGAGTGCAGTACTTC.

The chain combines TRBV28 with TRBJ2-7, with TRBD2 matching 9 bases. Germline-derived CDR1 and CDR2 are MDHEN and SYDVKM. The V segment lost 4 bases and the J segment 6 bases; nucleotides outside the gene matches: 4. The CDR3 runs to 13 residues. CDR3 nucleotide sequence: TGTGCCAGCAGTTCCGGTAGCGGGGGCGAGCAGTACTTC. This codes for CASSSGSGGEQYF.

This clone was observed a single time. This chain connects TRBV7-8 to TRBJ2-3; D gene ambiguous. The CDR3 has 12 residues. Germline V gene lookup returns CDR1 SGHVS and CDR2 FQNEAQ. The V end was cut by 5 bases, the J end by 2 bases, with 5 bases between. CDR3 loop: CASSPNTDTQYF. The CDR3 region has the DNA TGTGCCAGCAGCCCTAACACAGATACGCAGTATTTT.

This clone was observed a single time. The chain carries TRBV6-5 and TRBJ2-1, with no clear D. Trimming pared 0 bases from V and 7 bases from J, leaving 13 bases between. The CDR3 loop spans 15 amino acids. CDR1 and CDR2 from the germline V gene are MNHEY and SVGAGI. The CDR3 bases are TGTGCCAGCAGTTACTCTAGTTCGAGGTGGAATGAGCAGTTCTTC. It yields the protein CASSYSSSRWNEQFF.